This TCR beta chain was documented in a study of blood T cell repertoires in COVID-19 (dated by TCRdb to 2019 to 2021). In terms of the full investigation: The collaborator samples originated in the United States, Italy and Spain and spanned the acute and convalescent phases of COVID-19. Deeply sampled blood TCRbeta repertoires from subjects exposed to, actively infected with, or recovered from COVID-19 were included in the dataset. The prospective study material was composed of cDNA or gDNA derived from T cells, B-cell-depleted T cells, or PBMCs. Samples were obtained from the ongoing ImmuneRACE study (first 160 participants) and from approximately 1,200 subjects provided by 6 global collaborators. A de-identified subject ID, COVID-19 status, age in years and sex were almost always included in the sample metadata. Where available, HLA class I and class II types were obtained from metadata supplied by the sample provider rather than from assay-based typing. The repertoires were released in a freely available public database intended as a resource for research on the immune response to SARS-CoV-2. Findings and caveats that apply to the study as a whole: The amount of clinical and demographic metadata varied by source and participant and was provided uncurated.

TCRbeta CDR3 regions were amplified from genomic DNA using the immunoSEQ Assay, a bias-controlled multiplex PCR. Per the authors' processing: Within the assay, amplification of reference gene primers was used to estimate how many nucleated cells each sample contained. Sequence reads were collapsed and filtered to measure the absolute abundance of every unique TCRbeta CDR3 rearrangement. Productive Simpson clonality was computed per sample as the square root of Simpson's diversity index over productive rearrangements. The table comes from immuneACCESS by way of TCRdb, which keeps in-frame sequences with V and J called. Part of the clones is missing from these tables; in studies checked, under half for an unresolved V gene and the rest for unknown reasons. The D gene and trimming were derived from the DNA, and the V and J assignments and clone size from that table. The sample includes roughly 53,000 clones, with about three quarters observed a single time. The ten largest account for 35% to 55% of the sample.

Whole blood was collected in K2EDTA tubes by collaborating institutions according to the institutions' own protocols. For TCRbeta analysis, collaborators shipped samples in one of three forms: frozen whole blood, isolated PBMCs, or DNA extracted from either of those sample types. Details on this clone: Its antigen is still unknown. Base-call qualities are not available, and no considerably larger clone is one nucleotide away.

The germline V gene yields SGHTA for CDR1 and FQGNSA for CDR2. Its CDR3 holds 14 amino acids, cysteine through phenylalanine. The retained sequence is limited to the CDR3, 42 bases, with the frame set at the first base. Clipping removes 5 bases from V and 5 bases from J, with 5 as the unmatched junction base count. The origin of this receptor is a man between 65 and 85 years old with active or convalescent COVID-19. The sequence is built from TRBV7-2 and TRBJ2-4, with 8 bases aligning to TRBD1. The specimen was peripheral blood. CDR3 sequence: CASSGGQAQNIQYF. In nucleotide form, the sequence is TGTGCCAGCAGCGGGGGACAGGCCCAAAACATTCAGTACTTC. Extended through the reference TRBV7-2 and TRBJ2-4 proteins, this CDR3 yields the full variable domain: GAGVSQSPSNKVTEKGKDVELRCDPISGHTALYWYRQSLGQGLEFLIYFQGNSAPDKSGLPSDRFSAERTGGSVSTLTIQRTQQEDSAVYLCASSGGQAQNIQYFGAGTRLSVL.